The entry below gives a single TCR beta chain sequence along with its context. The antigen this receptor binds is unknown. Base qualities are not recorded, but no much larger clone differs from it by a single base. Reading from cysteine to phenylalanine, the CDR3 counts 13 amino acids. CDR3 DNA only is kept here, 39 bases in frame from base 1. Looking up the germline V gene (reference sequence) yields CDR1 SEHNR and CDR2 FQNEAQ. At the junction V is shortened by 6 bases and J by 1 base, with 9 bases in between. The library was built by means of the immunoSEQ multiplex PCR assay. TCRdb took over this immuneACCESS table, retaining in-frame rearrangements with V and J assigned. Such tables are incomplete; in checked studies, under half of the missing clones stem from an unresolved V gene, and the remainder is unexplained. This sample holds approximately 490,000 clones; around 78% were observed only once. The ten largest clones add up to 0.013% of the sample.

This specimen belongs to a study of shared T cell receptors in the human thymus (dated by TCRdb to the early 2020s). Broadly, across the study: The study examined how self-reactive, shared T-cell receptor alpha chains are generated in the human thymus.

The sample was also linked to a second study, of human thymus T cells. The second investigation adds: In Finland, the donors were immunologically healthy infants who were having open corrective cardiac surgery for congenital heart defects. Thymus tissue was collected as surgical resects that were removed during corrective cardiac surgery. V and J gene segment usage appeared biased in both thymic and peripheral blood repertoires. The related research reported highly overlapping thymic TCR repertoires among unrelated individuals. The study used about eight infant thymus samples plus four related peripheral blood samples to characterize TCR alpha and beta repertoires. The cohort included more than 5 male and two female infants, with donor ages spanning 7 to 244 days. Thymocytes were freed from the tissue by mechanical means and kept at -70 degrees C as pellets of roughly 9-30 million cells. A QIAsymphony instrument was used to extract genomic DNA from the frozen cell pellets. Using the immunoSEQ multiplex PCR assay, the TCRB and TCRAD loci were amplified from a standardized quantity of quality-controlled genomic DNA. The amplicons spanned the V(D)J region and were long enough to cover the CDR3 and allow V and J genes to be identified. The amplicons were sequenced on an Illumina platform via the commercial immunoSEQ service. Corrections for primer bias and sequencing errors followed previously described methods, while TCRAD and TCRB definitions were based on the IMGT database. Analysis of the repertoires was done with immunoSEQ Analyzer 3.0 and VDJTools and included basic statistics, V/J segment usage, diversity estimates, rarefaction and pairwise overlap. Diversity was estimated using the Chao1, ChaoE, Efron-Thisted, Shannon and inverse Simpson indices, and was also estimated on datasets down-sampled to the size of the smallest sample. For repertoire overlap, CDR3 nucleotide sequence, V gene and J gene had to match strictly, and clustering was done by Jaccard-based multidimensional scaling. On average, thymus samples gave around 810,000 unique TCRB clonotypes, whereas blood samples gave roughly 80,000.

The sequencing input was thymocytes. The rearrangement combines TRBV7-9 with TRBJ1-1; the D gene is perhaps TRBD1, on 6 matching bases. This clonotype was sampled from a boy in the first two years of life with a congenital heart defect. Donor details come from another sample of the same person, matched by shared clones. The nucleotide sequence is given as TGTGCCAGCAGATCGGACAGGAACACTGAAGCTTTCTTT. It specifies CASRSDRNTEAFF.